One sample yielded the 31 T cell receptor beta chains listed below, sequenced in a study of blood T cell repertoires in COVID-19. Method: immunoSEQ multiplex PCR; TCRdb's copy keeps in-frame clones and lacks some. The sample contains 160,000 or so clones, roughly 80% of which appear only once. The source material was PBMCs or T cells enriched from blood (not recorded which). All receptors come from a woman aged 45-65 years who had recovered from COVID-19.

This sequence joins TRBV15 and TRBJ2-3; D is uncertain. This CDR3 spans 13 amino acids. Germline CDR1 is LNHNV and CDR2 is YYDKDF (reference sequence). Trimming cost V 5 bases and J 5 bases, with 11 bases left between them. CDR3 residues: CATSYDLGDTQYF. The CDR3 DNA follows: TGTGCCACCAGCTACGACTTGGGAGATACGCAGTATTTT.

In nucleotides, the CDR3 is TGTGCCAGCAGCTTGGGACGAGCTAGCGGGCAGTACTTC. Protein: CASSLGRASGQYF. This sequence joins TRBV5-6 and TRBJ2-7; 7 bases map to TRBD2. With 0 bases clipped from V and 9 bases from J, the junction kept 6 bases outside the gene matches. The length of the CDR3 is 13 residues. Per germline, CDR1 SGHDT and CDR2 YYEEEE.

V and J are TRBV19 and TRBJ1-5, with D perhaps matching TRBD1 (5 bases). The CDR3 contains 14 residues. Trimming removed 3 bases at V and 6 bases at J, with 12 bases between. Germline V gives CDR1 LNHDA, CDR2 SQIVND (reference sequence). The CDR3 protein is CASSIGGLVQPQHF. For the CDR3, the DNA is TGTGCCAGTAGTATCGGGGGGTTGGTTCAGCCCCAGCATTTT.

The chain joins TRBV3-1 (or the pseudogene TRBV3-2) to TRBJ2-1; 9 bases line up with TRBD2. This CDR3 contains 13 residues. The trim removed 7 bases at V and 6 bases at J, leaving 4 bases unmatched. Germline V lookup: CDR1 LGHDT, CDR2 YNNKEL (reference sequence). CDR3 sequence reads: CASTRGGGNEQFF. The CDR3, as DNA: TGTGCCAGCACCCGCGGGGGGGGCAATGAGCAGTTCTTC.

Only a few counts were recorded for this clone. A read error may produce the germline difference seen at one junction end. This chain connects TRBV12-3 or TRBV12-4 to TRBJ2-1, with 10 bases matching TRBD2. This CDR3 is built from 13 residues. The CDR3 sequence: CASSLAGASEQFF. DNA of the CDR3: TGTGCCAGCAGTCTAGCGGGAGCGAGTGAGCAGTTCTTC.

The chain recombines TRBV5-4 with TRBJ2-1, with 7 bases that match TRBD2. In germline, CDR1 is SGHNT, CDR2 YYREEE (reference sequence). V lost 0 bases, J lost 5 bases, and 14 bases stayed unmatched. This CDR3 region has 18 residues. The CDR3 DNA follows: TGTGCCAGCAGCTTGGGCGGGAGCCTCCCCTTCTTCAACAATGAGCAGTTCTTC. Translation gives CASSLGGSLPFFNNEQFF.

The rearrangement joins TRBV11-2 to TRBJ2-3, with D tentatively TRBD1 (5 bases). Germline values: CDR1 SGHAT, CDR2 FQNNGV. The CDR3 is 17 amino acids. With 2 bases removed from V and 6 bases from J, the gap between germline ends came to 21 bases. The CDR3 sequence is CASSLRPFEAGFDTQYF. The CDR3 DNA is TGTGCCAGCAGCTTAAGGCCTTTTGAGGCAGGGTTTGATACGCAGTATTTT.

This clone was found once. CDR3 sequence reads: CASSAALKQQETQYF. CDR3 DNA sequence: TGTGCCAGCAGTGCGGCGCTGAAACAGCAAGAGACCCAGTACTTC. This chain joins TRBV2 and TRBJ2-5; D remains ambiguous. The CDR3 sequence is 15 residues long. Germline CDR1 is SNHLY and CDR2 is FYNNEI. V lost 4 bases and J 2 bases, leaving 14 bases between the germline ends.

J is TRBJ2-2 and V is TRBV7-9; D possibly corresponds to TRBD2 (5 bases). From germline, CDR1 is SEHNR and CDR2 FQNEAQ (reference sequence). The CDR3 has 15 amino acids. Trimming stripped 1 base from V and 3 bases from J, with 9 bases between. The CDR3 is CASSLGLGDTGELFF. The CDR3 coding sequence is TGTGCCAGCAGCTTAGGACTCGGGGACACCGGGGAGCTGTTTTTT.

The chain combines TRBV28 with TRBJ2-3; possible D gene TRBD2, 6 bases. The length of the CDR3 is 15 residues. The V end lost 6 bases, the J end lost 0 bases, and 13 bases lay between the germline ends. Germline loops: CDR1 MDHEN, CDR2 SYDVKM. The CDR3 reads CASSTLASSTDTQYF. In DNA, the CDR3 is TGTGCCAGCAGCACGCTAGCGTCCAGCACAGATACGCAGTATTTT.

The chain has TRBV11-3 and TRBJ1-2, with a possible D match to TRBD1 (6 bases). The V gene lost 5 bases and the J gene lost 7 bases, with 14 bases spanning the gap. This CDR3 is built from 13 residues. The germline V gene has CDR1 SGHNT and CDR2 YENEEA. CDR3 DNA: TGTGCCAGCAGCCCGCCGGGGGGCGCTGGCTACACCTTC. Amino acid sequence: CASSPPGGAGYTF.

This chain joins TRBV7-2 and TRBJ1-4; a weak D match, TRBD1 (6 bases). V was pared by 5 bases and J by 7 bases, with 17 bases between. The germline V gene encodes CDR1 SGHTA and CDR2 FQGNSA. The CDR3 extends over 15 amino acids. CDR3 DNA: TGTGCCAGCAGCGATGGCGGGGGCAGGCCTGAAAAACTGTTTTTT. This codes for CASSDGGGRPEKLFF.

The chain carries TRBV10-3 and TRBJ2-1; 9 bases match TRBD2. V shed 8 bases, J shed 6 bases, and the junction held 5 bases outside the gene matches. CDR1 and CDR2 from the germline V gene are ENHRY and SYGVKD. The CDR3 spans 13 residues. This CDR3 is CAIGPGLANEQFF. CDR3 nucleotides: TGTGCCATCGGACCGGGACTAGCCAATGAGCAGTTCTTC.

The V and J genes are TRBV5-6 and TRBJ2-5, with 7 bases that match TRBD1. Germline V gene data show CDR1 as SGHDT and CDR2 as YYEEEE. The CDR3 is made up of 14 amino acids. The V segment lost 4 bases and the J segment 2 bases; nucleotides outside the gene matches: 5. CDR3 nucleotide sequence: TGTGCCAGCAGCATAGCGACAGGGCAAGAGACCCAGTACTTC. Protein: CASSIATGQETQYF.

The chain combines TRBV7-2 with TRBJ2-1; TRBD2 aligns across 14 bases. This CDR3 is built from 15 residues. In germline, CDR1 is SGHTA, CDR2 FQGNSA. With V trimmed by 4 bases and J by 11 bases, 7 bases remained unmatched. The CDR3 region has the DNA TGTGCCAGCAGCTCCAAGACTAGCGGGAGGGGCCAGCAGTTCTTC. Its translation is CASSSKTSGRGQQFF.

This chain uses TRBV4-3 with TRBJ1-3; 7 nucleotides match TRBD1. Per germline, CDR1 LGHNA and CDR2 YSLEER. The V and J ends lost 1 base and 2 bases, in that order; junction bases with no gene match: 11. The length of the CDR3 is 18 residues. CDR3 nucleotides: TGCGCCAGCAGCCAAGGAGGAGCCGGGACAGAGCCTGGAAACACCATATATTTT. Translation gives CASSQGGAGTEPGNTIYF.

V and J are TRBV9 and TRBJ2-3; the D gene is possibly TRBD2 (5 bases). Per the germline V gene, CDR1 is SGDLS and CDR2 is YYNGEE. The V and J ends lost 3 bases and 6 bases respectively, with 11 bases between them. The CDR3 runs to 13 residues. DNA for the CDR3: TGTGCCAGCAGCGCGAGACTATCCGATACGCAGTATTTT. The encoded protein is CASSARLSDTQYF.

The genes are TRBV7-9 and TRBJ1-2, with a possible D match to TRBD1 (5 bases). Trimming cost V 6 bases and J 1 base, with 15 bases left between them. CDR3 size: 15 residues. Germline values: CDR1 SEHNR, CDR2 FQNEAQ (reference sequence). CDR3 protein: CASRSLLTDNYGYTF. CDR3 in DNA: TGTGCCAGCAGATCCCTACTGACAGATAACTATGGCTACACCTTC.

The chain couples TRBV11-2 to TRBJ1-1; D gene unclear. The germline V gene encodes CDR1 SGHAT and CDR2 FQNNGV. Trimming removed 5 bases from V and 5 bases from J, with 15 bases in between. This CDR3 is 14 amino acids long. CDR3 nucleotides: TGTGCCAGCAGCCCCGGACTTAGGCCGACTGAAGCTTTCTTT. Amino acids: CASSPGLRPTEAFF.

J is TRBJ2-3 and V is TRBV6-6; the match to TRBD2 covers 10 bases. CDR1 is MNHNY, CDR2 SVGAGI, per germline (reference sequence). CDR3 length: 14 residues. V was pared by 6 bases and J by 0 bases, with 0 bases of the junction left unmatched. The CDR3 DNA sequence: TGTGCCAGCAGGACTAGCGGGAGCACAGATACGCAGTATTTT. Protein product: CASRTSGSTDTQYF.

V usage is TRBV7-9 and J usage is TRBJ2-7; 7 bases match TRBD2. This CDR3 region has 14 residues. CDR1 is SEHNR, CDR2 FQNEAQ, per germline (reference sequence). V was clipped by 4 bases and J by 1 base; unmatched bases: 4. CDR3 in DNA: TGTGCCAGCAGCTCGGGAGGCTGGTCCTACGAGCAGTACTTC. It specifies CASSSGGWSYEQYF.

This chain connects TRBV9 to TRBJ1-6, with D perhaps TRBD1 (6 bases). This CDR3 contains 15 residues. V was cut by 0 bases and J by 5 bases, with 9 bases left in between. Germline CDR1 is SGDLS and CDR2 is YYNGEE. The CDR3 region has the DNA TGTGCCAGCAGCGTAGGGGACAATAATAATTCACCCCTCCACTTT. Translation: CASSVGDNNNSPLHF. Using reference TRBV9 and TRBJ1-6 for the parts outside the CDR3, the full variable domain is DSGVTQTPKHLITATGQRVTLRCSPRSGDLSVYWYQQSLDQGLQFLIQYYNGEERAKGNILERFSAQQFPDLHSELNLSSLELGDSALYFCASSVGDNNNSPLHFGNGTRLTVT.

This clone was detected only once. CDR3 protein: CASSELGTASYNEQFF. Here the CDR3 DNA reads TGTGCCAGCAGTGAACTAGGGACAGCTTCCTACAATGAGCAGTTCTTC. The genes are TRBV2 and TRBJ2-1; 7 nucleotides align to TRBD1. In germline, CDR1 is SNHLY, CDR2 FYNNEI. The CDR3 spans 16 residues. J lost 1 base, V lost 2 bases, and 5 bases had no gene match.

This sequence joins TRBV7-3 and TRBJ2-2, with 8 positions matching TRBD2. The germline gives CDR1 SGHTA, CDR2 FQGTGA. The V segment lost 0 bases and the J segment 2 bases; nucleotides outside the gene matches: 8. This CDR3 has 18 amino acids. In nucleotides, the CDR3 is TGTGCCAGCAGCTTAACAGCACTAGCGGAAGCCAACACCGGGGAGCTGTTTTTT. It translates to CASSLTALAEANTGELFF. Supplemented by reference TRBV7-3 and TRBJ2-2, the full variable domain reads GAGVSQTPSNKVTEKGKYVELRCDPISGHTALYWYRQSLGQGPEFLIYFQGTGAADDSGLPNDRFFAVRPEGSVSTLKIQRTERGDSAVYLCASSLTALAEANTGELFFGEGSRLTVL.

The chain employs TRBV3-1 (or the pseudogene TRBV3-2) and TRBJ2-7, with 13 positions matching TRBD2. The germline CDR1 and CDR2 sequences are LGHDT and YNNKEL (reference sequence). The V gene end was trimmed by 2 bases and the J gene end by 6 bases; junction bases not matched to a gene: 4. The CDR3 is 15 residues long. The CDR3 loop is CASSQTSGREGEQYF. The CDR3 DNA reads TGTGCCAGCAGCCAAACTAGCGGGAGGGAAGGCGAGCAGTACTTC.

The chain links TRBV19 to TRBJ2-7, with a tentative D call TRBD2 (6 bases). The germline CDR1 and CDR2 sequences are LNHDA and SQIVND (reference sequence). This CDR3 has 15 amino acids. V was cut by 5 bases and J by 2 bases, with 16 bases left in between. The CDR3 loop reads CASSFTGGGPYEQYF. The CDR3 coding sequence is TGTGCCAGTAGTTTCACAGGTGGAGGGCCCTACGAGCAGTACTTC. The variable domain in full, with the rest retrieved from reference TRBV19 and TRBJ2-7, is DGGITQSPKYLFRKEGQNVTLSCEQNLNHDAMYWYRQDPGQGLRLIYYSQIVNDFQKGDIAEGYSVSREKKESFPLTVTSAQKNPTAFYLCASSFTGGGPYEQYFGPGTRLTVT.

The rearrangement joins TRBV19 to TRBJ1-2; no definite D call. V was clipped by 2 bases and J by 4 bases, with 8 bases between them. CDR1 is LNHDA and CDR2 is SQIVND in the germline V gene (reference sequence). The CDR3 spans 13 residues. The CDR3 DNA reads as TGTGCCAGTAGTATAACCGGGTTCTATGGCTACACCTTC. Protein product: CASSITGFYGYTF. Full variable domain (rest looked up from reference TRBV19 and TRBJ1-2): DGGITQSPKYLFRKEGQNVTLSCEQNLNHDAMYWYRQDPGQGLRLIYYSQIVNDFQKGDIAEGYSVSREKKESFPLTVTSAQKNPTAFYLCASSITGFYGYTFGSGTRLTVV.

This chain connects TRBV19 to TRBJ2-5; 11 bases are shared with TRBD1. V was clipped by 8 bases and J by 3 bases; unmatched bases: 8. The CDR3 runs 15 residues. Germline V gene lookup returns CDR1 LNHDA and CDR2 SQIVND (reference sequence). In DNA, the CDR3 is TGTGCCAGTGGATCCTTGGGACAGGGGGAAGAGACCCAGTACTTC. Its protein is CASGSLGQGEETQYF.

The CDR3 spells CASSIIGASGPSYEQYF. CDR3 nucleotide sequence: TGTGCCAGTAGTATTATTGGCGCTAGCGGGCCATCCTACGAGCAGTACTTC. V usage is TRBV19 and J usage is TRBJ2-7; 8 nucleotides agree with TRBD2. V gave up 3 bases and J gave up 1 base; unmatched junction bases: 11. From germline, CDR1 is LNHDA and CDR2 SQIVND (reference sequence). The CDR3 spans 17 residues.

This chain uses TRBV18 with TRBJ1-2; the D gene is possibly TRBD1 (5 bases). V was cut by 1 base and J by 7 bases, with 16 bases left in between. Germline V gives CDR1 KGHSH, CDR2 LQKENI. This CDR3 comprises 15 residues. The CDR3 here is CASSPQPGDWAGYTF. CDR3 nucleotides: TGTGCCAGCTCACCACAACCCGGGGACTGGGCTGGCTACACCTTC.

This sequence joins TRBV6-5 and TRBJ1-1, with D possibly TRBD1 on 5 matching bases. The V and J ends lost 7 bases and 8 bases respectively, with 14 bases between them. The CDR3 contains 12 residues. Germline CDR1 reads MNHEY; CDR2 reads SVGAGI. The CDR3 DNA reads as TGTGCCAGCACCTTGTGGGGCCCCGAAGCTTTCTTT. This encodes CASTLWGPEAFF.